Following are 21 T cell receptor beta chains from one sample sequenced in a study of blood T cell repertoires in COVID-19. TCRdb keeps only in-frame clones here, not all; method: immunoSEQ multiplex PCR. Seen here are under 200,000 clones, almost 80% observed once, and the top ten hold about 18%. The sample taken for sequencing was peripheral blood. Receptors were obtained from a man aged 55 to 70 with active or convalescent COVID-19.

The chain recombines TRBV28 with TRBJ1-1; TRBD1 aligns across 7 bases. Germline V CDR1 and CDR2: MDHEN, SYDVKM. Trimming cost V 7 bases and J 2 bases; bases outside gene matches: 7. This CDR3 contains 14 residues. In DNA form, the CDR3 reads TGTGCCAGCACCCTGCTAGGGGGCAACACTGAAGCTTTCTTT. Its translation: CASTLLGGNTEAFF.

The chain uses TRBV4-3 and TRBJ2-2, with 7 bases lining up with TRBD2. From germline, CDR1 is LGHNA and CDR2 YSLEER. The CDR3 has 16 residues. After removal of 1 base from V and 1 base from J, the junction contained 3 bases not matched to a gene. CDR3 residues: CASSQAGLQNTGELFF. The CDR3 nucleotides are TGCGCCAGCAGCCAAGCGGGACTACAGAACACCGGGGAGCTGTTTTTT.

The rearrangement links TRBV7-3 to TRBJ2-1; D may be TRBD2 (5 bases). Germline V lookup: CDR1 SGHTA, CDR2 FQGTGA. The CDR3 spans 13 residues. V lost 4 bases and J 12 bases, leaving 16 bases between the germline ends. As DNA, the CDR3 is TGTGCCAGCAGCTCAACCCAAGACGGAGGGCAGTTCTTC. Its translation: CASSSTQDGGQFF.

This clone was seen only once. The chain has TRBV2 and TRBJ1-4, with 10 bases fitting TRBD1. Germline V gene sequence: CDR1 SNHLY, CDR2 FYNNEI. The CDR3 runs 15 residues. The trim removed 5 bases at V and 5 bases at J, leaving 5 bases unmatched. CDR3 amino acids: CASSTTGQGNEKLFF. The CDR3 DNA reads as TGTGCCAGCAGTACTACGGGACAGGGGAATGAAAAACTGTTTTTT.

The table lists this clone with a few counts. The chain links TRBV11-2 to TRBJ2-3; D is possibly TRBD2 (5 bases). CDR3 length equals 15 residues. Trimming pared 2 bases from V and 6 bases from J, leaving 15 bases between. The germline gives CDR1 SGHAT, CDR2 FQNNGV. CDR3 DNA: TGTGCCAGCAGCTTAATACTTAGCGCGGCGGATACGCAGTATTTT. This codes for CASSLILSAADTQYF.

V is TRBV27 and J is TRBJ2-1, with D tentatively TRBD1 (7 bases). V was cut by 2 bases and J by 0 bases, with 8 bases left in between. The CDR3 covers 15 residues. Germline CDR1 is MNHEY and CDR2 is SMNVEV (reference sequence). CDR3 sequence: CASSLQGGSYNEQFF. CDR3 DNA: TGTGCCAGCAGTTTACAGGGGGGCTCCTACAATGAGCAGTTCTTC.

J is TRBJ2-7 and V is TRBV7-2; 12 positions agree with TRBD2. V trimming: 0 bases; J trimming: 5 bases; junction bases outside the gene matches: 2. The CDR3 contains 15 residues. Germline V gene data show CDR1 as SGHTA and CDR2 as FQGNSA. CDR3 coding DNA: TGTGCCAGCAGCTTAGCGGCTAGCGGGAGGGACGAGCAGTACTTC. Its protein product is CASSLAASGRDEQYF.

V is TRBV16 and J is TRBJ2-3; D is uncertain. Trimming cost V 3 bases and J 0 bases, with 7 bases left between them. The CDR3 consists of 14 residues. CDR1 is KGHSY, CDR2 FQNENV, per germline. The DNA of the CDR3 is TGTGCCAGCAGCCAGGGCAGAAGCACAGATACGCAGTATTTT. As protein: CASSQGRSTDTQYF.

CDR3 in DNA: TGTGCCAGCAGGATAGCTGGAAACACCATATATTTT. Translating it yields CASRIAGNTIYF. V is TRBV7-9 and J is TRBJ1-3; D gene ambiguous. From germline, CDR1 is SEHNR and CDR2 FQNEAQ (reference sequence). The CDR3 sequence is 12 residues long. Trimming took 6 bases from V and 2 from J, leaving 5 bases between them.

The J gene is TRBJ2-7, the V gene TRBV5-1; 8 nucleotides match TRBD1. This CDR3 contains 15 residues. Germline CDR1 reads SGHRS; CDR2 reads YFSETQ. V shed 4 bases, J shed 2 bases, and the junction held 8 bases outside the gene matches. Here the CDR3 reads CASSGSLQGAYEQYF. CDR3 DNA: TGCGCCAGCAGCGGCTCGTTACAGGGGGCCTACGAGCAGTACTTC.

The rearrangement uses TRBV6-4 and TRBJ2-3, with D perhaps TRBD2 (6 bases). Germline-derived CDR1 and CDR2 are MRHNA and SNTAGT. CDR3 size: 12 residues. V gave up 7 bases and J gave up 4 bases, with 9 bases separating them. The DNA for the CDR3 is TGTGCCAGCAAGGGACTTTCAGATACGCAGTATTTT. Its protein product is CASKGLSDTQYF.

The CDR3 loop reads CASSLLTGNTEAFF. CDR3 DNA sequence: TGTGCCAGCAGTTTACTGACAGGGAACACTGAAGCTTTCTTT. This chain connects TRBV27 to TRBJ1-1; the D gene is possibly TRBD1 (6 bases). Germline V gene sequence: CDR1 MNHEY, CDR2 SMNVEV (reference sequence). Trimming removed 2 bases from V and 1 base from J, with 8 bases in between. The CDR3 totals 14 residues.

This chain uses TRBV18 with TRBJ2-1; 7 positions match TRBD1. Germline loops: CDR1 KGHSH, CDR2 LQKENI. The CDR3 contains 15 residues. With 2 bases clipped from V and 7 bases from J, the junction kept 8 bases outside the gene matches. CDR3 protein: CASSPARTGTNEQFF. CDR3 coding DNA: TGTGCCAGCTCACCAGCCAGGACAGGAACGAATGAGCAGTTCTTC.

This rearrangement joins TRBV5-1 to TRBJ2-7; the D gene is possibly TRBD2 (5 bases). The CDR3 consists of 14 residues. Trimming took off 4 bases at V and 2 bases at J, with 13 bases between the two ends. Per germline, CDR1 SGHRS and CDR2 YFSETQ. CDR3: CASSRETGTYEQYF. The CDR3 DNA reads as TGCGCCAGCAGCCGAGAAACCGGGACCTACGAGCAGTACTTC.

This clone appeared once. The chain couples TRBV13 to TRBJ2-3; tentatively, D is TRBD1 (6 bases). The CDR3 loop spans 17 amino acids. The germline CDR1 and CDR2 sequences are PRHDT and FYEKMQ (reference sequence). Trimming pared 0 bases from V and 1 base from J, leaving 14 bases between. The CDR3 sequence is CASSLGGQKAGTDTQYF. The CDR3 DNA follows: TGTGCCAGCAGCTTAGGGGGACAAAAGGCGGGCACAGATACGCAGTATTTT.

CDR3 protein: CATSDVTGELFF. The CDR3 DNA reads TGTGCCACCAGTGACGTAACCGGGGAGCTGTTTTTT. This sequence joins TRBV24-1 and TRBJ2-2; no definite D call. V lost 4 bases and J lost 5, with 4 bases in between. This CDR3 has 12 residues. CDR1 KGHDR and CDR2 SFDVKD come from the germline V gene.

The CDR3 bases are TGTGCCAGCTCACCGCGGGACAGGGACCCCTTCTTCGAGCAGTACTTC. Amino acid sequence: CASSPRDRDPFFEQYF. V and J are TRBV18 and TRBJ2-7; 9 positions match TRBD1. This CDR3 is 16 amino acids long. The junction had 12 bases not matched to a gene; V was cut back by 3 bases and J by 6 bases. The germline V gene has CDR1 KGHSH and CDR2 LQKENI.

The chain combines TRBV5-6 with TRBJ1-4, with 7 bases lining up with TRBD1. The CDR3 consists of 15 residues. V shed 4 bases, J shed 9 bases, and the junction held 12 bases outside the gene matches. Germline CDR1 is SGHDT and CDR2 is YYEEEE. The CDR3 is CASSHQTGPRKKLFF. The DNA for the CDR3 is TGTGCCAGCAGCCACCAGACAGGGCCTCGGAAAAAACTGTTTTTT.

This chain joins TRBV6-5 and TRBJ2-2, with 7 bases fitting TRBD2. V gave up 5 bases and J gave up 7 bases; unmatched junction bases: 4. The length of the CDR3 is 13 residues. CDR1 MNHEY and CDR2 SVGAGI come from the germline V gene. The CDR3 reads CASSPGGYGELFF. In nucleotides, the CDR3 is TGTGCCAGCAGTCCCGGGGGGTACGGGGAGCTGTTTTTT.

CDR3 nucleotides: TGTGCCAGCAGCTTGACAGGGACCAATGGCTACACCTTC. It yields the protein CASSLTGTNGYTF. This chain connects TRBV5-8 to TRBJ1-2; the D gene is possibly TRBD1 (6 bases). The ends were cut back, 1 base at V and 6 bases at J, with 10 bases in the middle. This CDR3 comprises 13 residues. CDR1 is SGHTS, CDR2 YDEGEE, per germline.

The V call is TRBV5-1, the J call TRBJ2-5; TRBD1 aligns across 8 bases. The V gene end was trimmed by 7 bases and the J gene end by 0 bases; junction bases not matched to a gene: 5. Germline CDR1 reads SGHRS; CDR2 reads YFSETQ. This CDR3 is built from 14 residues. CDR3 protein: CASGGTGNQETQYF. The CDR3, as DNA: TGCGCCAGCGGCGGGACAGGAAACCAAGAGACCCAGTACTTC.